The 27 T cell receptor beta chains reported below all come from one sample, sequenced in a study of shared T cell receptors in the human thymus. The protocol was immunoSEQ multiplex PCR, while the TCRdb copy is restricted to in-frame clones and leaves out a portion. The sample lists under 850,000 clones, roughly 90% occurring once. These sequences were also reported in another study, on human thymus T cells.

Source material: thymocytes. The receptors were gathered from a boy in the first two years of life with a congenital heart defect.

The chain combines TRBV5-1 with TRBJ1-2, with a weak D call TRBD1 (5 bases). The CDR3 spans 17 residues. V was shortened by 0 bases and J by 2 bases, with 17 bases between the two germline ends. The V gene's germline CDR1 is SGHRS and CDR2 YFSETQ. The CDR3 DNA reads TGCGCCAGCAGCTTGGGACAGCTCAATAGGAGCAACTATGGCTACACCTTC. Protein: CASSLGQLNRSNYGYTF.

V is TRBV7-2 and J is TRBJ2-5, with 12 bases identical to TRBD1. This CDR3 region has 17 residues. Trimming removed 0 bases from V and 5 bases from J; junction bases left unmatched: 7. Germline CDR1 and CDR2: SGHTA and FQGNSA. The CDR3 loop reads CASSLARDRGRRETQYF. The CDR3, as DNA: TGTGCCAGCAGCTTAGCGCGGGACAGGGGGCGGCGGGAGACCCAGTACTTC.

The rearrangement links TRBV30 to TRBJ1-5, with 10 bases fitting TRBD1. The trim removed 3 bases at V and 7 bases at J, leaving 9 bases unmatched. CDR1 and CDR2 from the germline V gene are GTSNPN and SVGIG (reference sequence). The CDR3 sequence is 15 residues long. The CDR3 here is CAWSRDRGLGQPQHF. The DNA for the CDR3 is TGTGCCTGGAGCCGGGACAGGGGCCTCGGGCAGCCCCAGCATTTT. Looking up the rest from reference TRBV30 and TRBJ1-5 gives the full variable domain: SQTIHQWPATLVQPVGSPLSLECTVEGTSNPNLYWYRQAAGRGLQLLFYSVGIGQISSEVPQNLSASRPQDRQFILSSKKLLLSDSGFYLCAWSRDRGLGQPQHFGDGTRLSIL.

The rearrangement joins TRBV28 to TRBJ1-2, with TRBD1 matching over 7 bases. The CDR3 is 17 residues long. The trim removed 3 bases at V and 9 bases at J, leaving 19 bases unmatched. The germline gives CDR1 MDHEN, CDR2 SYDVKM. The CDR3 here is CASSFDCFDRARSCYTF. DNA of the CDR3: TGTGCCAGCAGTTTTGACTGCTTCGACAGGGCTAGGAGTTGCTACACCTTC.

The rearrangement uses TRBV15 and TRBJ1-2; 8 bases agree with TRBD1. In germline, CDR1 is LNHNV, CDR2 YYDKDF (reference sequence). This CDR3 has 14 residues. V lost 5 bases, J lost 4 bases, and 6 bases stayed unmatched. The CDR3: CATSAGQGPYGYTF. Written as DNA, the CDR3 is TGTGCCACCAGCGCCGGACAGGGACCCTATGGCTACACCTTC.

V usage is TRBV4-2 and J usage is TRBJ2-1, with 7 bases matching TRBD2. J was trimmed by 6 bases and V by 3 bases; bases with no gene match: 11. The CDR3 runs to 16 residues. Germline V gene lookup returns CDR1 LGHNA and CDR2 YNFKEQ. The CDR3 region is CASSQGGSTPLNEQFF. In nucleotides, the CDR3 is TGTGCCAGCAGCCAGGGCGGGAGCACCCCACTCAATGAGCAGTTCTTC.

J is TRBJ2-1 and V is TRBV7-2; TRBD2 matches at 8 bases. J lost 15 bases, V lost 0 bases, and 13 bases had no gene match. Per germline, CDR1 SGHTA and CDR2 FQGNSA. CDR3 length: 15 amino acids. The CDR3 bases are TGTGCCAGCAGCTTAGCTCCGGGAGGGCCGGGCCGGGTGTTCTTC. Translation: CASSLAPGGPGRVFF. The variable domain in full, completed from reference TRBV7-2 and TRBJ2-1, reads GAGVSQSPSNKVTEKGKDVELRCDPISGHTALYWYRQSLGQGLEFLIYFQGNSAPDKSGLPSDRFSAERTGGSVSTLTIQRTQQEDSAVYLCASSLAPGGPGRVFFGPGTRLTVL.

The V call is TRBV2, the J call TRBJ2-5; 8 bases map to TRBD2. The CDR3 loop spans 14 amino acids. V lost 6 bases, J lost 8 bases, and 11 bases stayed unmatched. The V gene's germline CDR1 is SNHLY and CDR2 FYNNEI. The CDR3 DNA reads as TGTGCCAGCAGCGGGGGGGCCGGCCGTAGTACCCAGTACTTC. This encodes CASSGGAGRSTQYF.

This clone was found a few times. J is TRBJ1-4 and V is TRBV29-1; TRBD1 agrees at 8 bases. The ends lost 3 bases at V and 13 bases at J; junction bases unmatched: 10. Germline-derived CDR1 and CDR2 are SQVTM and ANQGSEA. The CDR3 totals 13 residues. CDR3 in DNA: TGCAGCGTTGAGGTGGCAGGGGGCCGGGGACTGTTTTTT. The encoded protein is CSVEVAGGRGLFF. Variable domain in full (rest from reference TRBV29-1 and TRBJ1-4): SAVISQKPSRDICQRGTSLTIQCQVDSQVTMMFWYRQQPGQSLTLIATANQGSEATYESGFVIDKFPISRPNLTFSTLTVSNMSPEDSSIYLCSVEVAGGRGLFFGSGTQLSVL.

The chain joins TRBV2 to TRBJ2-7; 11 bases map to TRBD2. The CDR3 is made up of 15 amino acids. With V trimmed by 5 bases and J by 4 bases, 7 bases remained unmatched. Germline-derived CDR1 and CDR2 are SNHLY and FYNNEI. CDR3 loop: CASSLTSGIGYEQYF. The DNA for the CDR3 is TGTGCCAGCAGTTTGACTAGCGGGATCGGGTACGAGCAGTACTTC. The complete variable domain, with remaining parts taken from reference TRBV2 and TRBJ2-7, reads EPEVTQTPSHQVTQMGQEVILRCVPISNHLYFYWYRQILGQKVEFLVSFYNNEISEKSEIFDDQFSVERPDGSNFTLKIRSTKLEDSAMYFCASSLTSGIGYEQYFGPGTRLTVT.

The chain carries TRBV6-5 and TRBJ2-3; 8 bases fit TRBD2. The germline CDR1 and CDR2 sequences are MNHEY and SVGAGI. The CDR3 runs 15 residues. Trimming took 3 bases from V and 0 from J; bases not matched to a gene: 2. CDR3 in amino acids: CASSYGGRSTDTQYF. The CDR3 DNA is TGTGCCAGCAGTTATGGCGGGAGGAGCACAGATACGCAGTATTTT.

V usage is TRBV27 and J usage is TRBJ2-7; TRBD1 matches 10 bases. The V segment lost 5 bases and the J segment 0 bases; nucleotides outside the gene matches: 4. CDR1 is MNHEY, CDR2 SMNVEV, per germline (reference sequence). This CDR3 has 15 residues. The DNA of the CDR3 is TGTGCCAGCAGTAACGGGGACAGGGGCTCCTACGAGCAGTACTTC. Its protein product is CASSNGDRGSYEQYF.

The CDR3 nucleotides read TGCAGTGCTAGAGAATTAACTAGCGGCCAGGTA. This gives the protein CSARELTSGQV. The chain joins TRBV20-1 to TRBJ2-7; TRBD2 aligns across 8 bases. The CDR3 is 11 residues long. Germline CDR1 DFQATT, CDR2 SNEGSKA (reference sequence).

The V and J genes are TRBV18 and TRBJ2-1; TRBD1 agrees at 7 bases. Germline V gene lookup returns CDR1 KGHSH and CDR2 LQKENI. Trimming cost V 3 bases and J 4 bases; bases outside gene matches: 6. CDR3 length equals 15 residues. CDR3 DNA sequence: TGTGCCAGCTCACCTAGGACAGGAACTTACAATGAGCAGTTCTTC. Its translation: CASSPRTGTYNEQFF.

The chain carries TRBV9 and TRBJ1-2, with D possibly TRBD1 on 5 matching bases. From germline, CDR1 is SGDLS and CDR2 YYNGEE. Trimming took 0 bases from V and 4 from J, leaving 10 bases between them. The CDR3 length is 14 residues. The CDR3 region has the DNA TGTGCCAGCAGCGTAGAAGCGGGACTCTATGGCTACACCTTC. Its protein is CASSVEAGLYGYTF.

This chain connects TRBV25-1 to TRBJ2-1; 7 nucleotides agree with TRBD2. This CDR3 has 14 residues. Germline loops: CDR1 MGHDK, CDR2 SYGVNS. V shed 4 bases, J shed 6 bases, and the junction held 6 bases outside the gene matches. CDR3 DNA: TGTGCCAGCAGTGGGGCGGGGGTAGCCAATGAGCAGTTCTTC. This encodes CASSGAGVANEQFF.

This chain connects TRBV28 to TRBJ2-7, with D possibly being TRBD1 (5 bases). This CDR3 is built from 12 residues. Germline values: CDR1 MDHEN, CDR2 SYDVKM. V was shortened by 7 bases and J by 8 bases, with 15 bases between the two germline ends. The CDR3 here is CASTPGWGQQYF. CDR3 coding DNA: TGTGCCAGCACTCCCGGTTGGGGCCAGCAGTACTTC. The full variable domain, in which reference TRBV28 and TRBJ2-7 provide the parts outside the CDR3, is DVKVTQSSRYLVKRTGEKVFLECVQDMDHENMFWYRQDPGLGLRLIYFSYDVKMKEKGDIPEGYSVSREKKERFSLILESASTNQTSMYLCASTPGWGQQYFGPGTRLTVT.

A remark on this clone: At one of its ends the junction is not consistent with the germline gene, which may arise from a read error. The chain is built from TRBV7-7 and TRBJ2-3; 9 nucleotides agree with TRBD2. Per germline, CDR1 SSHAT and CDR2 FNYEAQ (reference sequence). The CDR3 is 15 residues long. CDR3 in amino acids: CASSLGSGRTDTQYF. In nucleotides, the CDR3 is TGTGCTAGCAGCTTAGGTAGCGGGAGAACAGATACGCAGTATTTT.

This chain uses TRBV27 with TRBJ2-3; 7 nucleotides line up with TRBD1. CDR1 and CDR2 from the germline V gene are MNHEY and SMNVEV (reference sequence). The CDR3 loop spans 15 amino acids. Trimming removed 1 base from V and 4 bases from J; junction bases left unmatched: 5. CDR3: CASSLLGQGADTQYF. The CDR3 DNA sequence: TGTGCCAGCAGTTTATTGGGCCAGGGGGCAGATACGCAGTATTTT.

CDR3 DNA: TGTGCCAGCAGTTACACCACCGGGACACCCTCCTACGAGCAGTACTTC. Amino acid sequence: CASSYTTGTPSYEQYF. The chain employs TRBV6-5 and TRBJ2-7; a weak D match, TRBD1 (6 bases). This CDR3 comprises 16 residues. The V gene lost 2 bases and the J gene lost 0 bases, with 14 bases spanning the gap. Germline-derived CDR1 and CDR2 are MNHEY and SVGAGI.

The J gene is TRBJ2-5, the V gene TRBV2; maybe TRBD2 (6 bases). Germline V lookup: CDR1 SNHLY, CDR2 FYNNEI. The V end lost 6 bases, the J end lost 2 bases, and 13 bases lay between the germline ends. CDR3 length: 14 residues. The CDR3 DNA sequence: TGTGCCAGCAGGGGGGGAAGGTATCAAGAGACCCAGTACTTC. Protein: CASRGGRYQETQYF.

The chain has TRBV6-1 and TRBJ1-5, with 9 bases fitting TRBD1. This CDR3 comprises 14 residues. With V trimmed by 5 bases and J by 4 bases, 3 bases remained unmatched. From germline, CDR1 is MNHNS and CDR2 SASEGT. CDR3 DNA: TGTGCCAGCAGTCTGGGACAGGGAAATCAGCCCCAGCATTTT. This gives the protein CASSLGQGNQPQHF.

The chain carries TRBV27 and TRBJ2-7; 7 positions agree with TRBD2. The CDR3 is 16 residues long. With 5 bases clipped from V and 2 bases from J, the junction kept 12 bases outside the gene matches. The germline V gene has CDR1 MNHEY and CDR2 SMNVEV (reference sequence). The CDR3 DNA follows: TGTGCCAGCAGTCCATTTTTAGCGGGCAGGACCTACGAGCAGTACTTC. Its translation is CASSPFLAGRTYEQYF.

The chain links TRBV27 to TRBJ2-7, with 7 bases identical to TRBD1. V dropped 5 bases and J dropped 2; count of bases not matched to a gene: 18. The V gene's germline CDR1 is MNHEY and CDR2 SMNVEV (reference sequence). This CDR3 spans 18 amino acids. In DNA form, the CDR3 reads TGTGCCAGCAGTCTAAGGGGACCAGCGACAGGGAAACCCTACGAGCAGTACTTC. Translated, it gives CASSLRGPATGKPYEQYF.

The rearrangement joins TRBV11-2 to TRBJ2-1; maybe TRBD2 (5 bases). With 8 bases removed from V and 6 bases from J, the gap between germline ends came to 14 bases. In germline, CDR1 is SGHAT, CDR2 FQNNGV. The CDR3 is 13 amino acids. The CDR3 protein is CASVMGATNEQFF. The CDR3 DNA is TGTGCCAGCGTTATGGGAGCGACCAATGAGCAGTTCTTC.

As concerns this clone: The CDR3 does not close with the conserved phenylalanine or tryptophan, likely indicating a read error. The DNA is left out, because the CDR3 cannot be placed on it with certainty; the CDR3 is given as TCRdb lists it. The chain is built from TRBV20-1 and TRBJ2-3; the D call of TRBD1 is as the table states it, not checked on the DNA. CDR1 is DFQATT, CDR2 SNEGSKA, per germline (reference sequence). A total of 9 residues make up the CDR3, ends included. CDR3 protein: CSARVDRVD.

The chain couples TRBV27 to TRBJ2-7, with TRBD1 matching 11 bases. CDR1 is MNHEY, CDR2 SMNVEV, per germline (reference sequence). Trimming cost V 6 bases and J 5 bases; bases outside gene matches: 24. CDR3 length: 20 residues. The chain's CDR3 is CASSHAPGGTGGTSWDEQYF. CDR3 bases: TGTGCCAGCAGCCACGCCCCCGGGGGGACAGGGGGGACTAGCTGGGACGAGCAGTACTTC.